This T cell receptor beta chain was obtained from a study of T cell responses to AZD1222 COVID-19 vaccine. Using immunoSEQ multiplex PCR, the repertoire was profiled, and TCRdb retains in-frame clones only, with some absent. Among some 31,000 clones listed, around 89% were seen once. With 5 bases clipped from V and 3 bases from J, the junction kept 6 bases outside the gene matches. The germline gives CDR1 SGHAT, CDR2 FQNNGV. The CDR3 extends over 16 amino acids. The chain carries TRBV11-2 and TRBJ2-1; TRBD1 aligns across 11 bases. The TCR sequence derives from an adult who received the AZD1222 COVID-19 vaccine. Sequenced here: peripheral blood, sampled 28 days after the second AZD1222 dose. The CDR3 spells CASSKAGTGGYNEQFF. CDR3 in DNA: TGTGCCAGCAGCAAAGCAGGGACAGGGGGCTACAATGAGCAGTTCTTC.